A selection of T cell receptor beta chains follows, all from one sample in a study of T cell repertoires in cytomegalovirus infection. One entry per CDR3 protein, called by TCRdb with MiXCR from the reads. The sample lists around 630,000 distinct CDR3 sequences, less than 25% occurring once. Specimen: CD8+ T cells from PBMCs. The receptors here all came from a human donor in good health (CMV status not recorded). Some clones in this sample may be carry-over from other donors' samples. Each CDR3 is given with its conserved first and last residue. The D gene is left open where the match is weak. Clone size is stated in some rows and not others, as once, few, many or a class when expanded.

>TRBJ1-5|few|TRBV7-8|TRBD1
TGTGCCAGCAGCTTACTCTGGACAGGGGTTGGCAATCAGCCCCAGCATTTT
CASSLLWTGVGNQPQHF
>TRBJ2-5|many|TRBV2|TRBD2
TGTGCCAGCACCAAGACTAGCGCCCAAGAGACCCAGTACTTC
CASTKTSAQETQYF
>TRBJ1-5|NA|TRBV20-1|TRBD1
TGCAGTGCTCCTATCAGGGGGCACAATCAGCCCCAGCATTTT
CSAPIRGHNQPQHF
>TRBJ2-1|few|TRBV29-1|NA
TGCAGCGTTGAAGGGTCAGGGGCAGACAATGAGCAGTTCTTC
CSVEGSGADNEQFF
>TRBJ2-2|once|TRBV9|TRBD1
TGTGCCAGCAGCGCTGAAGGGGGCGCGGCCACCGGGGAGCTGTTTTTT
CASSAEGGAATGELFF
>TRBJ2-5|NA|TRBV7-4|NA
TGTGCCAGCAGCCCCCCCCGCGGGTTAAGCCAAGAGACCCAGTACTTC
CASSPPRGLSQETQYF
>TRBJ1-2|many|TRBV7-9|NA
TGTGCCAGCAGGGGGGGGCAGTATGGCTACACCTTC
CASRGGQYGYTF
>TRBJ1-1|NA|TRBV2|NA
TGTGCCAGCCTTCCCCAGGGGATCACTGAAGCTTTCTTT
CASLPQGITEAFF
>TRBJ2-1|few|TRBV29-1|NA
TGCAGCGTTGTGCCGGGGCGGAATGAGCAGTTCTTC
CSVVPGRNEQFF
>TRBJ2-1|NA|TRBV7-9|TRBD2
TGTGCCAGCAGCTTATACGGGGGGGGAGGGACCTACAATGAGCAGTTCTTC
CASSLYGGGGTYNEQFF
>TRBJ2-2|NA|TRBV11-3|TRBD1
TGTGCCAGCAGCCCCGGGACAGGGTGGCCTAACACCGGGGAGCTGTTTTTT
CASSPGTGWPNTGELFF
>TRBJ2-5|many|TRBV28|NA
TGTGCCAGCATTCCGGGTGTCAAGTACCAAGAGACCCAGTACTTC
CASIPGVKYQETQYF
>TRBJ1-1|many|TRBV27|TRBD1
TGTGCCAGCAGTCCGCAAGACAGGGGCCACACTGAAGCTTTCTTT
CASSPQDRGHTEAFF
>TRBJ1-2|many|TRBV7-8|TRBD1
TGTGCCAGCAGGGACAGGGGAGACTATGGCTACACCTTC
CASRDRGDYGYTF
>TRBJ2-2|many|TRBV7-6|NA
TGTGCCAGCAGCTTAGCTTCGACAGCGAACACCGGGGAGCTGTTTTTT
CASSLASTANTGELFF
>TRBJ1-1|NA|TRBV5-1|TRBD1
TGCGCCAGCAGCTTCCCAGGGGGCGCGGGGAACACTGAAGCTTTCTTT
CASSFPGGAGNTEAFF
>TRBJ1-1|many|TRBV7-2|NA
TGTGCCAGCAATCCTCTCCCGGGCAGGGCCGGGATGAACACTGAAGCTTTCTTT
CASNPLPGRAGMNTEAFF
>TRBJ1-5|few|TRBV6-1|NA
TGTGCCAGCAGTTTACCGACGGGGAATGGCAATCAGCCCCAGCATTTT
CASSLPTGNGNQPQHF
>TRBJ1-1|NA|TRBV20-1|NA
TGCAGTGCTCCCCTCGAGGGGTTGAACACTGAAGCTTTCTTT
CSAPLEGLNTEAFF
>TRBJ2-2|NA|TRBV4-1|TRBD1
TGCGCCAGCAGCACCTACAGGGGGCTCACCGGGGAGCTGTTTTTT
CASSTYRGLTGELFF
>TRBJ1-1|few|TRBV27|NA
TGTGCCAGCAGAGGCTGGGACGACACTGAAGCTTTCTTT
CASRGWDDTEAFF
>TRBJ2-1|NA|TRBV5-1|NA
TGCGCCAGCAGCTTGACGCAGGGGGGGACCCACAATGAGCAGTTCTTC
CASSLTQGGTHNEQFF
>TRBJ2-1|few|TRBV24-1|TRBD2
TGTGCCACCGGGACTAGCGGGGGCGATGAGCAGTTCTTC
CATGTSGGDEQFF
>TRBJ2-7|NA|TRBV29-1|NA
TGCAGCGTCCCGGGACCTCTCTACGAGCAGTACTTC
CSVPGPLYEQYF
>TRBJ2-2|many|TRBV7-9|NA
TGTGCCAGCAGACTCCCTACTAGCCGTGGGGAGCTGTTTTTT
CASRLPTSRGELFF
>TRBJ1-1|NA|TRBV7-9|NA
TGTGCCAGCAGTGACGTATTGAACACTGAAGCTTTCTTT
CASSDVLNTEAFF
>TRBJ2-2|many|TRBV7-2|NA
TGTGCCAGCAGCTGGAGTTGGCCAACCGGGGAGCTGTTTTTT
CASSWSWPTGELFF
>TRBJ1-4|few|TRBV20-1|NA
TGCAGTGCTAGACCAAGGGGGAGTCAAGAAAAACTGTTTTTT
CSARPRGSQEKLFF
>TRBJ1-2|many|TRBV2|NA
TGTGCCACGGGACCAAAAGCTATAAACTATGGCTACACCTTC
CATGPKAINYGYTF
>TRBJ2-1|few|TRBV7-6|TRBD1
TGTGCCAGCAGCCCATGGACAGGCGGAAGCTCCTACAATGAGCAGTTCTTC
CASSPWTGGSSYNEQFF
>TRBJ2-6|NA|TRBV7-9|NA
TGTGCCAGCACCAGACAGTCCCCAGCCTCTGGGGCCAACGTCCTGACTTTC
CASTRQSPASGANVLTF
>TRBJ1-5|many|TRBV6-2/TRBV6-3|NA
TGTGCCAGCAGTCCCCGGGGGACGGTGGCCCAGCATTTT
CASSPRGTVAQHF